This entry describes one T cell receptor beta chain. Its target is not known. The entry originates in a study of cytomegalovirus exposure and HLA in healthy donors. Study-wide background: Earlier findings included some 120 million unique TCR beta sequences obtained from around 180 million T cells. Among the approximately 400 donors who were genotyped, 70% to 90% fell in the genetic ancestry cluster that is associated with self-reported Caucasian donors.

PCR primers comprised 60 Vbeta and 13 Jbeta primers. The method was immunoSEQ multiplex PCR; TCRdb's version includes in-frame clones alone and lacks a portion of them. Among more than 90,000 clones listed, around four fifths were seen once. Points from the study as a whole: Rarity held for most TCR sequences, but there were some public TCRs that occurred in many donors.

Losses at the gene ends were 5 bases for V and 3 bases for J; bases not matched to a gene: 10. Germline V gives CDR1 SEHNR, CDR2 FQNEAQ (reference sequence). This CDR3 contains 16 residues. The clonotype comes from a woman aged 55-70 years in good health and CMV-seronegative. The sequenced material came from PBMCs. This chain joins TRBV7-9 and TRBJ1-1; TRBD1 matches 9 bases. The chain's CDR3 is CASSPAWTGEDTEAFF. CDR3 sequence (DNA): TGTGCCAGCAGCCCGGCGTGGACAGGGGAGGACACTGAAGCTTTCTTT.